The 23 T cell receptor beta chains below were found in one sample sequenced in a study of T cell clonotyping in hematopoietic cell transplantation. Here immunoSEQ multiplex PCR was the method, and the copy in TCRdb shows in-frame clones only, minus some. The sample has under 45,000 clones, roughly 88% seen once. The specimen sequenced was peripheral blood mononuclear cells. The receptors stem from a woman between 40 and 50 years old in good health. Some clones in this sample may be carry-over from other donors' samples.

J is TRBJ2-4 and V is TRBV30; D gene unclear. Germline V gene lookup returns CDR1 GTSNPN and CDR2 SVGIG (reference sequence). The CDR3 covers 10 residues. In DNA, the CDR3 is TGTGAATTAGCCAAAAACATTCAGTACTTC. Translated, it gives CELAKNIQYF.

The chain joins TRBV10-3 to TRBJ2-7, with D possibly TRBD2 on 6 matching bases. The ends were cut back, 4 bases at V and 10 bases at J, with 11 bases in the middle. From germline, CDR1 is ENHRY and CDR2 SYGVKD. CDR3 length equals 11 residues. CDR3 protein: CAISGGEFQYF. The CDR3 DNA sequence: TGTGCCATCAGTGGGGGGGAGTTTCAGTACTTC.

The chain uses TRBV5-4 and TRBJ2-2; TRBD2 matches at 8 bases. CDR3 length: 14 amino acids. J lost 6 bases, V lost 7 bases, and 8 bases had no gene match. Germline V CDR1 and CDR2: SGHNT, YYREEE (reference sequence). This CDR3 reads CASGVAGSAGELFF. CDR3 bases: TGTGCCAGCGGGGTAGCGGGATCAGCCGGGGAGCTGTTTTTT.

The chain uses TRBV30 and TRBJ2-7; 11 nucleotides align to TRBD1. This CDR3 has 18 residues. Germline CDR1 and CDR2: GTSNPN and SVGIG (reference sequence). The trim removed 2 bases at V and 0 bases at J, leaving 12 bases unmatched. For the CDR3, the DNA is TGTGCCTGGAGTCCCAGGACAGGGGGCAGATTGGGCTCCTACGAGCAGTACTTC. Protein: CAWSPRTGGRLGSYEQYF.

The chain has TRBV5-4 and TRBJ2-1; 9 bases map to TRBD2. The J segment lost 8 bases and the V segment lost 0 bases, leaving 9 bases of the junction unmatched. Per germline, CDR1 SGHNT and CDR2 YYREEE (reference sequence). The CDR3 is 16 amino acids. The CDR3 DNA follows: TGTGCCAGCAGCTTGGCATTCGGGACTAGCAGGGATGAGCAGTTCTTC. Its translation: CASSLAFGTSRDEQFF.

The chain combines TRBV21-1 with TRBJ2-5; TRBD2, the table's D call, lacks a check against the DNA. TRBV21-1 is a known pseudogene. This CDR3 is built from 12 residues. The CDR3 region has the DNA TGTGCCAGCAGCCTAAGGGAGAAGACCCAGTACTTC. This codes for CASSLREKTQYF.

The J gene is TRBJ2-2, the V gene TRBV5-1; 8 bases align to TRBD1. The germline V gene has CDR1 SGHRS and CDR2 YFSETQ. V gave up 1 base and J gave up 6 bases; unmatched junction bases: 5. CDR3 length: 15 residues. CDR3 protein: CASSLLQGDAGELFF. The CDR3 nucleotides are TGCGCCAGCAGCTTGCTACAGGGGGACGCCGGGGAGCTGTTTTTT.

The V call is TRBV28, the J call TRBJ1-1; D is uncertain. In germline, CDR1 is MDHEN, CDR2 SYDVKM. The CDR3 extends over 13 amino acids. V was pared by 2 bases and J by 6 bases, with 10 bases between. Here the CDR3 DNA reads TGTGCCAGCAGTTTACCAGTTAAGTCTGAAGCTTTCTTT. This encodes CASSLPVKSEAFF.

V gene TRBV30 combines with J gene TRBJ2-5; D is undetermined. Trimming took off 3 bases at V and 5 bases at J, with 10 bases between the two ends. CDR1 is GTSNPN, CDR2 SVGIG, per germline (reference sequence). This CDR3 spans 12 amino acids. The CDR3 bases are TGTGCCTGGAGGGGGAATAAGGAGACCCAGTACTTC. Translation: CAWRGNKETQYF. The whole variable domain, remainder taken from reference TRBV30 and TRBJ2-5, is SQTIHQWPATLVQPVGSPLSLECTVEGTSNPNLYWYRQAAGRGLQLLFYSVGIGQISSEVPQNLSASRPQDRQFILSSKKLLLSDSGFYLCAWRGNKETQYFGPGTRLLVL.

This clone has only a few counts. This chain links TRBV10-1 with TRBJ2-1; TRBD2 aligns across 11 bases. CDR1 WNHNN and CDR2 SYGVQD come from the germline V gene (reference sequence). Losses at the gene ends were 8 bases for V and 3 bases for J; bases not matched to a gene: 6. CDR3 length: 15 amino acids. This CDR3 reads CASQTSGRSYNEQFF. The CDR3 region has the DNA TGCGCCAGCCAAACTAGCGGGAGAAGCTACAATGAGCAGTTCTTC.

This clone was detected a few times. In DNA form, the CDR3 reads TGTGCCAGCAGCTTCATACGGGAGGGGTGGTACGAGCAGTACTTC. Encoded protein: CASSFIREGWYEQYF. The genes are TRBV11-2 and TRBJ2-7; 8 bases align to TRBD2. After removal of 3 bases from V and 4 bases from J, the junction contained 8 bases not matched to a gene. This CDR3 region has 15 residues. CDR1 is SGHAT and CDR2 is FQNNGV in the germline V gene.

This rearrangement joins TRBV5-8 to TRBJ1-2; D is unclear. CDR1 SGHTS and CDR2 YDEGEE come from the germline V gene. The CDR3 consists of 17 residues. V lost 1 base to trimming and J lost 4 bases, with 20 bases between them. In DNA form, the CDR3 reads TGTGCCAGCAGCTTGACGGAAGTTTCGCTCGTCCGCTATGGCTACACCTTC. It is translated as CASSLTEVSLVRYGYTF.

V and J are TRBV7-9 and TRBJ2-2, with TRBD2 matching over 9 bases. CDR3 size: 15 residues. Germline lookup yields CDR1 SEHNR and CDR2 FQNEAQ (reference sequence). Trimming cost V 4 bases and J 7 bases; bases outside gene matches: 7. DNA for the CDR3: TGTGCCAGCAGCTGGAGCGGGAGGTCAATCGGGGAGCTGTTTTTT. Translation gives CASSWSGRSIGELFF.

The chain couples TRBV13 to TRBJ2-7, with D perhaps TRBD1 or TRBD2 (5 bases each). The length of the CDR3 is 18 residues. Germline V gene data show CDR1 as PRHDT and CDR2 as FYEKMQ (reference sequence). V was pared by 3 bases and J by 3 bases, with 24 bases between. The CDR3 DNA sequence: TGTGCCAGCAGCTTTGAGGGGCAATCAAGGACGGGGATCTACGAGCAGTACTTC. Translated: CASSFEGQSRTGIYEQYF.

CDR3 protein: CASSIKEPQETQYF. In DNA form, the CDR3 reads TGTGCCAGTAGTATAAAGGAGCCTCAAGAGACCCAGTACTTC. The rearrangement uses TRBV19 and TRBJ2-5; D not resolved. The CDR3 covers 14 residues. Germline V gene data show CDR1 as LNHDA and CDR2 as SQIVND (reference sequence). Trimming removed 2 bases at V and 2 bases at J, with 9 bases between.

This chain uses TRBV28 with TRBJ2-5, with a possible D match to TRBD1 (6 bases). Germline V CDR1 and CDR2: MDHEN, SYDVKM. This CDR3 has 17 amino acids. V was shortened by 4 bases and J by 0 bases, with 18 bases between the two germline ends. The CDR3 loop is CASSSNRDIIHQETQYF. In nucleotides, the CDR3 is TGTGCCAGCAGTTCAAATCGGGACATCATTCACCAAGAGACCCAGTACTTC.

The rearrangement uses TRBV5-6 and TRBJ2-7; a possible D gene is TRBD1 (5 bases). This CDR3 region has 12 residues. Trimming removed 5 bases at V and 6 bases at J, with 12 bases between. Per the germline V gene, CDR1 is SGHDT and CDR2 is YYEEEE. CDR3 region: CASSKTVTEQYF. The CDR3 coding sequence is TGTGCCAGCAGTAAGACAGTCACCGAGCAGTACTTC.

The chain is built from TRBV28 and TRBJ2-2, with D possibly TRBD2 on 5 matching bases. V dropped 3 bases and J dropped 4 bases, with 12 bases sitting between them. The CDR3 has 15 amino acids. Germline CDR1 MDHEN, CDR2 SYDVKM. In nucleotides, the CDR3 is TGTGCCAGCAGTTTGACGCTAGCTCTCACCGGGGAGCTGTTTTTT. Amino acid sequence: CASSLTLALTGELFF.

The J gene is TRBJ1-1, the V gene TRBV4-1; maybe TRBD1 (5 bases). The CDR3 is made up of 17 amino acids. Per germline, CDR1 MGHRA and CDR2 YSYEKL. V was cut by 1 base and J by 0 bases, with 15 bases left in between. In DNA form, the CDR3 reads TGCGCCAGCAGCCAAGTTTTGGACGGGGGAATGAACACTGAAGCTTTCTTT. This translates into CASSQVLDGGMNTEAFF.

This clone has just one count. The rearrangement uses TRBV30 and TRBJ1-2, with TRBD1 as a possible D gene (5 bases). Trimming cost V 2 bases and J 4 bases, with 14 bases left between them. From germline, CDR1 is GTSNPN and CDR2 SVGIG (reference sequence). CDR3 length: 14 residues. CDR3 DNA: TGTGCCTGGAGTCCACAGAGGGGTGTCTATGGCTACACCTTC. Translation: CAWSPQRGVYGYTF.

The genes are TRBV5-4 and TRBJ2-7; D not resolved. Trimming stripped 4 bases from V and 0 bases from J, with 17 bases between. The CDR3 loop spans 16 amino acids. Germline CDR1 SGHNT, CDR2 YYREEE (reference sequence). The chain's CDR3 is CASSPRTEFSSYEQYF. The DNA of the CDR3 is TGTGCCAGCAGCCCTAGGACGGAGTTCAGCTCCTACGAGCAGTACTTC.

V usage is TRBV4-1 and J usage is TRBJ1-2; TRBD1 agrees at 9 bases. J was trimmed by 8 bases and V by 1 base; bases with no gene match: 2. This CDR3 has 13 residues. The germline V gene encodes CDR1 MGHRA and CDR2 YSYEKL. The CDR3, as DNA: TGCGCCAGCAGCCAAGGGACAGGGGACGGCTACACCTTC. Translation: CASSQGTGDGYTF.

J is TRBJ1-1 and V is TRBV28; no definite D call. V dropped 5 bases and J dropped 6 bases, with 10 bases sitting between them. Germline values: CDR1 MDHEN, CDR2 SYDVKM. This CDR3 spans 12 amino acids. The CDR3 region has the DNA TGTGCCAGCAGTCAAGGAACCGCTGAAGCTTTCTTT. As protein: CASSQGTAEAFF.